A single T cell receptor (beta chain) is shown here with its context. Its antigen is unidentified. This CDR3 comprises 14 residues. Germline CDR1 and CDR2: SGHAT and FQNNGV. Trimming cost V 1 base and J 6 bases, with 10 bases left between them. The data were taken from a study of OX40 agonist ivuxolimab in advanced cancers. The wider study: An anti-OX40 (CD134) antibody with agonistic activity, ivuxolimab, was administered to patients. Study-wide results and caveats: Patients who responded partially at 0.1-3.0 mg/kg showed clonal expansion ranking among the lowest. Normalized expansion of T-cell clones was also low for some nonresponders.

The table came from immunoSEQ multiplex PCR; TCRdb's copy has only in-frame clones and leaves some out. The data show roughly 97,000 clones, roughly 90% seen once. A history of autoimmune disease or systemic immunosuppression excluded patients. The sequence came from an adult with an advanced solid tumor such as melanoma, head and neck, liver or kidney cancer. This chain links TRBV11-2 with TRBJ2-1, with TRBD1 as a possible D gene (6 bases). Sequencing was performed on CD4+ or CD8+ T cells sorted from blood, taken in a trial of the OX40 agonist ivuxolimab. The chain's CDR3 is CASSLGSGVNEQFF. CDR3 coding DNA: TGTGCCAGCAGCTTAGGATCAGGGGTCAATGAGCAGTTCTTC.